These T cell receptor beta chains were read from a single sample in a study of Graves' ophthalmopathy and Graves' hyperthyroidism. A single record per CDR3 protein comes from TCRdb applying MiXCR to the multiplex PCR reads. Of roughly 380,000 distinct CDR3 sequences detected, over 15% appear once; the ten largest clones hold roughly 7%. The sample taken for sequencing was peripheral blood. These receptors all come from a woman between 18 and 29 years old with stable Graves' hyperthyroidism. CDR3s include the opening cysteine and the closing phenylalanine or tryptophan. Each record gives: J gene, clone size, D gene, V gene, CDR3 protein, CDR3 DNA. The D gene is left open where the match is weak. The size field is filled for only some rows; it gives once, few, many or a size class.

J gene: TRBJ1-5; clone size: many; D gene: TRBD1; V gene: TRBV20-1; CDR3 protein: CSARENRQGGQPQHF; CDR3 DNA: TGCAGTGCTAGAGAAAACAGACAGGGAGGTCAGCCCCAGCATTTT
J gene: TRBJ1-1; clone size: many; D gene: .; V gene: TRBV6-4; CDR3 protein: CASTISPPAFTGWNTEAFF; CDR3 DNA: TGTGCCAGCACAATCAGTCCTCCGGCCTTCACGGGGTGGAACACTGAAGCTTTCTTT
J gene: TRBJ2-4; clone size: many; D gene: .; V gene: TRBV15; CDR3 protein: CATSSLRVAKNIQYF; CDR3 DNA: TGTGCCACCAGCAGCCTCAGGGTGGCCAAAAACATTCAGTACTTC
J gene: TRBJ1-1; clone size: many; D gene: .; V gene: TRBV20-1; CDR3 protein: CSAHGGPRNTEAFF; CDR3 DNA: TGCAGTGCCCACGGGGGGCCGAGGAACACTGAAGCTTTCTTT
J gene: TRBJ1-1; clone size: many; D gene: TRBD1; V gene: TRBV24-1; CDR3 protein: CATSDRPDRGGNTEAFF; CDR3 DNA: TGTGCCACCAGTGACCGGCCGGACAGGGGTGGGAACACTGAAGCTTTCTTT
J gene: TRBJ1-1; clone size: many; D gene: .; V gene: TRBV25-1; CDR3 protein: CASSEPGVMNTEAFF; CDR3 DNA: TGTGCCAGCAGTGAACCGGGGGTTATGAACACTGAAGCTTTCTTT
J gene: TRBJ1-3; clone size: many; D gene: .; V gene: TRBV12-5; CDR3 protein: CASGLMDRENTIYF; CDR3 DNA: TGTGCTAGTGGTTTGATGGACCGGGAAAACACCATATATTTT
J gene: TRBJ2-5; clone size: .; D gene: TRBD2; V gene: TRBV15; CDR3 protein: CATSRDSGGQETQYF; CDR3 DNA: TGTGCCACCAGCAGAGATAGCGGGGGACAAGAGACCCAGTACTTC
J gene: TRBJ2-5; clone size: many; D gene: .; V gene: TRBV19; CDR3 protein: CASSRGRPAQETQYF; CDR3 DNA: TGTGCCAGTAGTAGGGGTAGACCGGCACAAGAGACCCAGTACTTC
J gene: TRBJ2-7; clone size: many; D gene: .; V gene: TRBV7-9; CDR3 protein: CASGRAEGIYEQYF; CDR3 DNA: TGTGCCAGCGGAAGGGCTGAGGGGATCTACGAGCAGTACTTC
J gene: TRBJ2-4; clone size: many; D gene: .; V gene: TRBV6-5; CDR3 protein: CASSYAQSGAKNIQYF; CDR3 DNA: TGTGCCAGCAGTTACGCGCAGAGCGGAGCCAAAAACATTCAGTACTTC
J gene: TRBJ2-7; clone size: .; D gene: .; V gene: TRBV11-3; CDR3 protein: CASSLFRQGYEQYF; CDR3 DNA: TGTGCCAGCAGCTTATTTAGGCAGGGATACGAGCAGTACTTC
J gene: TRBJ1-5; clone size: few; D gene: .; V gene: TRBV4-1; CDR3 protein: CASSQVKTGTAGQPQHF; CDR3 DNA: TGCGCCAGCAGCCAAGTCAAGACAGGAACGGCGGGTCAGCCCCAGCATTTT
J gene: TRBJ2-2; clone size: .; D gene: .; V gene: TRBV4-2; CDR3 protein: CASSQGLENTGELFF; CDR3 DNA: TGTGCCAGCAGCCAAGGACTAGAAAACACCGGGGAGCTGTTTTTT
J gene: TRBJ1-6; clone size: few; D gene: .; V gene: TRBV29-1; CDR3 protein: CSVGGEGSPLHF; CDR3 DNA: TGCAGCGTTGGGGGAGAGGGTTCACCCCTCCACTTT